This TCR beta chain is drawn from a study of beta chain features in type 1 diabetes. This clone came up a few times. The antigen is undetermined. Reverse transcribing all isolated RNA meant expressed TCRB transcripts were sequenced. Generated by immunoSEQ multiplex PCR, the TCRdb table keeps only in-frame clones and is missing some. The sample lists some 350,000 clones, 13% seen once, with roughly 0.015% in the top ten. Germline V lookup: CDR1 MNHEY, CDR2 SMNVEV (reference sequence). Trimming cost V 11 bases and J 4 bases; bases outside gene matches: 11. The CDR3 consists of 14 residues. Study-wide results and caveats: More deletions and fewer insertions at VDJ junctions were seen in type 1 diabetes patients. TCRB CDR3s were moderately but significantly shorter in Type 1 diabetes patients in all four CD4+ subsets.

This TCR derives from a woman younger than 35 with type 1 diabetes. The sequenced sample consisted of naive CD4+ T cells from blood. The chain is built from TRBV27 and TRBJ2-7; 10 nucleotides match TRBD2. As DNA, the CDR3 is TGTGCCTCCAACAGAGCGGGAGGGTTGTACGAGCAGTACTTC. It yields the protein CASNRAGGLYEQYF.